What follows are 23 T cell receptor beta chains derived from one specimen sequenced in a study of OX40 agonist ivuxolimab in advanced cancers. Using immunoSEQ multiplex PCR, the repertoire was profiled, and TCRdb retains in-frame clones only, with some absent. The sample holds around 34,000 clones; roughly 82% are singletons and the top ten take 23%. Sequences were derived from CD4+ or CD8+ T cells sorted from blood, sampled in a trial of the OX40 agonist ivuxolimab. The source of these receptors is an adult with an advanced solid tumor such as melanoma, head and neck, liver or kidney cancer.

V and J are TRBV7-8 and TRBJ2-7, with 9 bases lining up with TRBD1. V lost 3 bases and J lost 2; bases outside the gene matches: 8. This CDR3 region has 16 residues. Germline lookup yields CDR1 SGHVS and CDR2 FQNEAQ. The CDR3 reads CASSFKRTGETYEQYF. The DNA for the CDR3 is TGTGCCAGCAGCTTTAAGCGGACAGGGGAAACCTACGAGCAGTACTTC.

The chain combines TRBV5-4 with TRBJ1-2; D ambiguous. CDR3 length: 14 residues. Trimming removed 0 bases from V and 3 bases from J, with 9 bases in between. CDR1 is SGHNT, CDR2 YYREEE, per germline (reference sequence). CDR3 sequence reads: CASSLVIPDYGYTF. Here the CDR3 DNA reads TGTGCCAGCAGCTTGGTCATCCCAGACTATGGCTACACCTTC.

The rearrangement uses TRBV7-8 and TRBJ2-5; 10 bases fit TRBD1. The DNA end is a closer match to TRBJ2-7, so the J assignment may be wrong. Germline V gene data show CDR1 as SGHVS and CDR2 as FQNEAQ. CDR3 length: 15 amino acids. CDR3 nucleotides: TGTGCCAGCAGCTTCCGGGACAGGGGCATGGGCGAGCAGTACTTC. As protein: CASSFRDRGMGEQYF.

Here the CDR3 reads CASSTIQGINTEAFF. The CDR3 DNA sequence: TGTGCCAGCAGTACCATCCAGGGAATCAACACTGAAGCTTTCTTT. The rearrangement joins TRBV27 to TRBJ1-1, with a possible D match to TRBD1 (5 bases). The length of the CDR3 is 15 residues. Germline loops: CDR1 MNHEY, CDR2 SMNVEV (reference sequence). V lost 5 bases and J 2 bases, leaving 15 bases between the germline ends.

The V and J genes are TRBV27 and TRBJ1-3; no definite D call. From germline, CDR1 is MNHEY and CDR2 SMNVEV (reference sequence). CDR3 length equals 14 residues. Between the trimmed V and J ends, which lost 4 bases and 0 bases, there was a span of 7 bases. CDR3 region: CASSSPDSGNTIYF. The DNA for the CDR3 is TGTGCCAGCAGTTCCCCTGACTCTGGAAACACCATATATTTT.

The rearrangement uses TRBV29-1 and TRBJ2-1; 10 nucleotides match TRBD2. Unmatched junction bases numbered 4, after V lost 2 bases and J lost 6 bases. The CDR3 contains 14 residues. Germline V gene sequence: CDR1 SQVTM, CDR2 ANQGSEA. This CDR3 is CSVELAGDGNEQFF. CDR3 bases: TGCAGCGTTGAACTAGCGGGAGATGGCAATGAGCAGTTCTTC.

J is TRBJ2-7 and V is TRBV2; D is unclear. The CDR3 runs 12 residues. Germline CDR1 SNHLY, CDR2 FYNNEI. V was shortened by 6 bases and J by 4 bases, with 10 bases between the two germline ends. Here the CDR3 reads CASRETEYEQYF. CDR3 coding DNA: TGTGCCAGCAGGGAGACCGAATACGAGCAGTACTTC.

The chain couples TRBV5-4 to TRBJ1-1; 7 bases fit TRBD1. V shed 4 bases and J 4 bases; nucleotides not matched to a gene: 1. Germline V gene data show CDR1 as SGHNT and CDR2 as YYREEE (reference sequence). The CDR3 extends over 12 amino acids. CDR3 sequence: CASSPGGTEAFF. The CDR3 DNA reads as TGTGCCAGCAGCCCAGGGGGCACTGAAGCTTTCTTT. Looking up the rest from reference TRBV5-4 and TRBJ1-1 gives the full variable domain: ETGVTQSPTHLIKTRGQQVTLRCSSQSGHNTVSWYQQALGQGPQFIFQYYREEENGRGNFPPRFSGLQFPNYSSELNVNALELDDSALYLCASSPGGTEAFFGQGTRLTVV.

This clone was seen just once. This sequence joins TRBV5-1 and TRBJ2-7, with D perhaps assigned TRBD1 or TRBD2 (5 bases each). V shed 2 bases and J shed 2 bases, with 11 bases lying between them. This CDR3 is built from 14 residues. Germline CDR1 is SGHRS and CDR2 is YFSETQ. Here the CDR3 DNA reads TGCGCCAGCAGCTTTGGGACGGAAACCTACGAGCAGTACTTC. This codes for CASSFGTETYEQYF.

The V call is TRBV2, the J call TRBJ2-5; TRBD2 matches at 11 bases. Judging by the DNA end, TRBJ2-7 fits better; the J call may be wrong. The CDR3 spans 20 residues. Germline lookup yields CDR1 SNHLY and CDR2 FYNNEI. CDR3 bases: TGTGCCAGCATGGGGCCGGCCTCCGACCTAGCGGGAGGAAGCGGCTACGAGCAGTACTTC. It encodes CASMGPASDLAGGSGYEQYF.

V is TRBV27 and J is TRBJ2-1; D unclear. Looked up from germline, CDR1 is MNHEY and CDR2 is SMNVEV (reference sequence). The CDR3 spans 11 residues. V shed 5 bases and J shed 7 bases, with 6 bases lying between them. The CDR3 DNA reads as TGTGCCAGCAGTCACCTGAATGAGCAGTTCTTC. Protein: CASSHLNEQFF.

This CDR3 is CAWSGVSSYNEQFF. CDR3 DNA sequence: TGTGCCTGGAGTGGGGTGAGCTCCTACAATGAGCAGTTCTTC. The chain joins TRBV30 to TRBJ2-1; D is unclear. V shed 1 base and J shed 0 bases, with 7 bases lying between them. The CDR3 covers 14 residues. The V gene's germline CDR1 is GTSNPN and CDR2 SVGIG (reference sequence).

V is TRBV6-1 and J is TRBJ1-6; D uncertain. Germline CDR1 is MNHNS and CDR2 is SASEGT. This CDR3 has 11 residues. Trimming left V 9 bases short and J 9 bases short, with 9 bases between. The CDR3: CASSRASPLHF. The CDR3 region has the DNA TGTGCCAGTTCCCGGGCTTCACCCCTCCACTTT.

V usage is TRBV5-4 and J usage is TRBJ2-3, with TRBD2 matching over 10 bases. The CDR3 contains 16 residues. The ends lost 3 bases at V and 0 bases at J; junction bases unmatched: 4. The germline V gene encodes CDR1 SGHNT and CDR2 YYREEE (reference sequence). The CDR3 loop is CASSSLAGSSTDTQYF. The CDR3 coding sequence is TGTGCCAGCAGCTCACTAGCGGGGTCTAGCACAGATACGCAGTATTTT.

This clone is a singleton in its sample. The chain recombines TRBV7-9 with TRBJ2-7; D call uncertain. Germline V lookup: CDR1 SEHNR, CDR2 FQNEAQ (reference sequence). The CDR3 sequence is 13 residues long. The ends were cut back, 3 bases at V and 0 bases at J, with 6 bases in the middle. The CDR3 DNA is TGTGCCAGCAGCTTTGTTTCCTCCTACGAGCAGTACTTC. It translates to CASSFVSSYEQYF.

This chain connects TRBV7-9 to TRBJ2-3; 8 bases are shared with TRBD2. Germline CDR1 is SEHNR and CDR2 is FQNEAQ (reference sequence). The trim removed 4 bases at V and 2 bases at J, leaving 5 bases unmatched. The CDR3 is made up of 15 amino acids. In DNA, the CDR3 is TGTGCCAGCAGCTCCACTAGCGGTCTCACAGATACGCAGTATTTT. Amino acids: CASSSTSGLTDTQYF.

The chain's CDR3 is CASSVGGGSDTQYF. In DNA, the CDR3 is TGTGCCAGCAGCGTAGGGGGAGGCTCAGATACGCAGTATTTT. The V and J genes are TRBV9 and TRBJ2-3, with D tentatively TRBD2 (6 bases). Germline V CDR1 and CDR2: SGDLS, YYNGEE. Deletions cut 0 bases from V and 4 bases from J, with 9 bases between. This CDR3 is built from 14 residues.

A word on this clone: The DNA is omitted, as the CDR3 cannot be located on it reliably, and the CDR3 follows TCRdb's listing. The V call is TRBV6-5, the J call TRBJ2-7; TRBD2, the D gene given by the table, was not confirmed from the DNA. The CDR3 sequence runs 16 residues, both termini included. CDR1 is MNHEY, CDR2 SVGAGI, per germline. CDR3 loop: CASSSSTSGALYEQYF.

This rearrangement joins TRBV7-9 to TRBJ1-3; D unclear. This CDR3 has 16 amino acids. Trimming removed 5 bases from V and 0 bases from J, with 14 bases in between. Germline V CDR1 and CDR2: SEHNR, FQNEAQ (reference sequence). The CDR3 spells CASSLHYVDSGNTIYF. The CDR3 nucleotides read TGTGCCAGCAGCCTCCACTACGTAGACTCTGGAAACACCATATATTTT.

The rearrangement uses TRBV15 and TRBJ2-3, with unresolved D. Per germline, CDR1 LNHNV and CDR2 YYDKDF (reference sequence). The CDR3 totals 12 residues. The V and J ends lost 5 bases and 4 bases respectively, with 7 bases between them. The CDR3 region is CATSDRSDTQYF. In DNA form, the CDR3 reads TGTGCCACCAGCGATCGATCAGATACGCAGTATTTT.

The genes are TRBV27 and TRBJ1-4; no clear D. The V end was cut by 2 bases, the J end by 5 bases, with 15 bases between. The length of the CDR3 is 16 residues. CDR1 and CDR2 (germline): MNHEY, SMNVEV (reference sequence). Here the CDR3 DNA reads TGTGCCAGCAGTTTACTACACAGTGATCGCAATGAAAAACTGTTTTTT. Translating gives CASSLLHSDRNEKLFF.

The chain links TRBV7-9 to TRBJ2-7; TRBD2 aligns across 14 bases. CDR1 and CDR2 from the germline V gene are SEHNR and FQNEAQ (reference sequence). The CDR3 covers 14 residues. J lost 10 bases, V lost 1 base, and 3 bases had no gene match. CDR3 sequence reads: CASSLGGLAGEQYF. The CDR3 DNA follows: TGTGCCAGCAGCTTAGGGGGACTAGCGGGAGAACAGTACTTC. Filled out from reference TRBV7-9 and TRBJ2-7, the complete variable domain reads DTGVSQNPRHKITKRGQNVTFRCDPISEHNRLYWYRQTLGQGPEFLTYFQNEAQLEKSRLLSDRFSAERPKGSFSTLEIQRTEQGDSAMYLCASSLGGLAGEQYFGPGTRLTVT.

The genes are TRBV7-9 and TRBJ1-6, with D possibly TRBD1 on 5 matching bases. The CDR3 is made up of 15 amino acids. Germline V gene lookup returns CDR1 SEHNR and CDR2 FQNEAQ (reference sequence). Trimming took off 5 bases at V and 7 bases at J, with 15 bases between the two ends. The CDR3, as DNA: TGTGCCAGCAGCCCACCGGGACTTCAGAATTCACCCCTCCACTTT. This translates into CASSPPGLQNSPLHF.